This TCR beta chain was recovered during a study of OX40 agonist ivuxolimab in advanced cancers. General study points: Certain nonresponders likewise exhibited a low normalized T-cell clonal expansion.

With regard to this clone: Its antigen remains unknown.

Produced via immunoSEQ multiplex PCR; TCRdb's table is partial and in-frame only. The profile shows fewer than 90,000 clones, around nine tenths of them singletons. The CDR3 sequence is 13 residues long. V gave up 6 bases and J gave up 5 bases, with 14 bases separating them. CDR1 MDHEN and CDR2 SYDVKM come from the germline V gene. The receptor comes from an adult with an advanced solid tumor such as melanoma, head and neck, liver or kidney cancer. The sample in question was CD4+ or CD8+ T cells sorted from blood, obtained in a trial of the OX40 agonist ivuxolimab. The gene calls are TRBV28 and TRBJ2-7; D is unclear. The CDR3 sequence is CASSRPSLNEQYF. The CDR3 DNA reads TGTGCCAGCAGCCGACCCAGCCTCAACGAGCAGTACTTC.